This T cell receptor beta chain was identified during a study of cytomegalovirus exposure and HLA in healthy donors. The CDR3 is 13 residues long. In germline, CDR1 is SEHNR, CDR2 FQNEAQ (reference sequence). V was trimmed by 5 bases and J by 0 bases, leaving 8 bases between them. In the case of this clone: Its cognate antigen is unknown. Other DNA sequences of this sample code for an identical CDR3.

Findings and limits, study-wide: In a later analysis, an Asian-associated ancestry cluster reportedly showed fewer N-insertions than the approximately 620-donor mean. Analysis was performed later, and it showed HLA-associated TCR beta chains to be more clonally expanded than equally common others. As was reported, the HLA-A and HLA-B alleles of most subjects were accurately predicted from TCR beta sequences.

PCR primers comprised 60 Vbeta and 13 Jbeta primers. Produced via immunoSEQ multiplex PCR; TCRdb's table is partial and in-frame only. This sample carries 150,000 to 200,000 clones, around 81% of them seen once, and the ten largest clones take 4% to 5%. V and J are TRBV7-9 and TRBJ2-7, with a weak D call TRBD1 (5 bases). The sequence came from a young woman in good health and CMV-seropositive. The sequenced sample was PBMCs. CDR3 residues: CASSPRASYEQYF. CDR3 in DNA: TGTGCCAGCAGCCCCAGGGCCTCCTACGAGCAGTACTTC.